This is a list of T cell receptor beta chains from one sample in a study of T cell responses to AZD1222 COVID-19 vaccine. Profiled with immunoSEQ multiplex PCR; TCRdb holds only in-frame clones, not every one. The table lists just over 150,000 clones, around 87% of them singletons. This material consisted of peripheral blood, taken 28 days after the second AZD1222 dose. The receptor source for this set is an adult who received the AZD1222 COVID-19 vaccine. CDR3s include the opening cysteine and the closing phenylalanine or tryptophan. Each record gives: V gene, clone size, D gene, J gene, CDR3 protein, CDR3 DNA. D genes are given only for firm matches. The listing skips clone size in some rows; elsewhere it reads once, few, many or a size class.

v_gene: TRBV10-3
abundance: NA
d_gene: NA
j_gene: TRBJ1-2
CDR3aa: CAISEIYRKGPYGYTF
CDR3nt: TGTGCCATCAGTGAGATCTATAGGAAGGGGCCATATGGCTACACCTTC

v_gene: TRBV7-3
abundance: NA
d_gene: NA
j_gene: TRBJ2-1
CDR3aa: CASSAGIGNEQFF
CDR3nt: TGTGCCAGCAGCGCCGGGATTGGCAATGAGCAGTTCTTC

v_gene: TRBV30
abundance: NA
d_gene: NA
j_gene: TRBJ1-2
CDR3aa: CAWSVGSSDGYTF
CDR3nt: TGTGCCTGGAGTGTAGGCAGTTCCGATGGCTACACCTTC

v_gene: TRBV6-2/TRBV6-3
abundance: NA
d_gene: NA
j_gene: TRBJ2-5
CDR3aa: CASSYRRVQETQYF
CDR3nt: TGTGCCAGCAGTTACAGGCGGGTTCAAGAGACCCAGTACTTC

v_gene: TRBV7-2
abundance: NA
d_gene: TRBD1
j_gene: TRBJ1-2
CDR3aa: CASSFPIQGDYSSLYGYTF
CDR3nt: TGTGCCAGCAGCTTCCCTATACAGGGGGACTACAGCAGTTTGTATGGCTACACCTTC

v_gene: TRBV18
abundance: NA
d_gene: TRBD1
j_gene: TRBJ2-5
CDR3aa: CASSPLGTGARETQYF
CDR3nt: TGTGCCAGCTCACCACTAGGGACAGGGGCTCGCGAGACCCAGTACTTC

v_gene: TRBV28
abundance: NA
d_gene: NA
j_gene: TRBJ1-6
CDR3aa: CASREQGVGSPLHF
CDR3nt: TGTGCCAGCAGGGAACAGGGCGTTGGGTCACCCCTCCACTTT

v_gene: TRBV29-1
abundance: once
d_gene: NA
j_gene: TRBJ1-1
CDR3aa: CSVQLLRVNTEAFF
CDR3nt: TGCAGCGTTCAGCTCCTCAGGGTGAACACTGAAGCTTTCTTT

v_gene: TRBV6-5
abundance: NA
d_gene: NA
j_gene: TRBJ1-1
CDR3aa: CASSSRQNTEAFF
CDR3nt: TGTGCCAGCAGTTCCCGACAGAACACTGAAGCTTTCTTT

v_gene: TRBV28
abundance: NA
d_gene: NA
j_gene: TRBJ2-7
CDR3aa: CASSWVYEQYF
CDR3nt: TGTGCCAGCAGTTGGGTCTACGAGCAGTACTTC

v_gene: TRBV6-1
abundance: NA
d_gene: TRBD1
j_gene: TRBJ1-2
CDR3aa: CASSEGTGFRGYTF
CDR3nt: TGTGCCAGCAGTGAAGGGACAGGGTTCCGTGGCTACACCTTC

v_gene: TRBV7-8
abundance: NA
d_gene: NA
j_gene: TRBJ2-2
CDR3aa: CASSLGGNTGELFF
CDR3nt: TGTGCCAGCAGCTTAGGGGGAAACACCGGGGAGCTGTTTTTT

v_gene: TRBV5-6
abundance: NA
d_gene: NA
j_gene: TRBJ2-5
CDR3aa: CASSSRHRGETQYF
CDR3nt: TGTGCCAGCAGTTCCAGGCACCGGGGGGAGACCCAGTACTTC

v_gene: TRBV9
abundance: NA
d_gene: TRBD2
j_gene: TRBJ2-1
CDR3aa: CASSSRGREGYNEQFF
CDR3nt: TGTGCCAGCAGTAGTCGGGGGCGGGAGGGGTACAATGAGCAGTTCTTC

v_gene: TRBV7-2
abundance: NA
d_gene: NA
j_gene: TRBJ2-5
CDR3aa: CASSPFVTGQETQYF
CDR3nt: TGTGCCAGCAGCCCCTTTGTGACAGGCCAAGAGACCCAGTACTTC

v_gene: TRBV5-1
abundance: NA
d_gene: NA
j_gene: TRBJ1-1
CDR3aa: CASSLNVADGNTEAFF
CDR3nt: TGCGCCAGCAGCTTGAATGTTGCGGACGGAAACACTGAAGCTTTCTTT

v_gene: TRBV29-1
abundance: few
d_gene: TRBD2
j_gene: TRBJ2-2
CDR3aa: CSVRTGGSNTGELFF
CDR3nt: TGCAGCGTACGGACGGGGGGATCGAACACCGGGGAGCTGTTTTTT

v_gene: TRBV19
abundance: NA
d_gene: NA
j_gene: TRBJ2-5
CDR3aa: CASSTQGPGKETQYF
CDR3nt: TGTGCCAGTAGTACACAAGGACCGGGGAAGGAGACCCAGTACTTC

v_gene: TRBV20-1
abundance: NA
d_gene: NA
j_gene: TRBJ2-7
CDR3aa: CSAPRGYEQYF
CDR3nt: TGCAGTGCTCCGAGAGGCTACGAGCAGTACTTC

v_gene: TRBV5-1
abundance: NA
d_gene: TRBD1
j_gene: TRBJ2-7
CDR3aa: CASSLRQGANEQYF
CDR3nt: TGCGCCAGCAGCTTAAGACAGGGGGCCAACGAGCAGTACTTC

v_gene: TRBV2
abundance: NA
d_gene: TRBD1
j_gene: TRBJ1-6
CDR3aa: CASSAEQGRNSPLHF
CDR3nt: TGTGCCAGCAGTGCTGAACAGGGGAGGAATTCACCCCTCCACTTT

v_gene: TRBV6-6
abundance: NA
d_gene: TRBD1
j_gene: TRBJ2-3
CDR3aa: CASREQGSTDTQYF
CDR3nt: TGTGCCAGCAGGGAACAGGGGAGCACAGATACGCAGTATTTT

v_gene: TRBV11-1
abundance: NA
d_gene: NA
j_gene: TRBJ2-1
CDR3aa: CASSFQASYNEQFF
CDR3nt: TGTGCCAGCAGCTTTCAGGCTAGTTACAATGAGCAGTTCTTC

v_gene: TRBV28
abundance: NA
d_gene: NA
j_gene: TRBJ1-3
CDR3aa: CASSPLHSSGNTIYF
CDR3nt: TGTGCCAGCAGTCCCCTTCATAGCTCTGGAAACACCATATATTTT

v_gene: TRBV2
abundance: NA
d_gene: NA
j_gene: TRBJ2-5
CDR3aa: CASGEQETQYF
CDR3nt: TGTGCCAGCGGAGAACAAGAGACCCAGTACTTC

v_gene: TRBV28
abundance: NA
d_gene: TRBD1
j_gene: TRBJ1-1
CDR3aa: CASSLRGRETEAFF
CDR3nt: TGTGCCAGCAGTCTCAGGGGGCGTGAGACTGAAGCTTTCTTT

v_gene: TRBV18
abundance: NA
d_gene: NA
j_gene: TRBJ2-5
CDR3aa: CASSERGLQETQYF
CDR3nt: TGTGCCAGCTCAGAAAGAGGGTTACAAGAGACCCAGTACTTC

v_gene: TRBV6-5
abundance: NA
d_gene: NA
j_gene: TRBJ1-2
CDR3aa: CASSYSGEENGYTF
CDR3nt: TGTGCCAGCAGTTACTCGGGGGAGGAGAATGGCTACACCTTC

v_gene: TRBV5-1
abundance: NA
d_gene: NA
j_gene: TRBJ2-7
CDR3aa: CASSLTGSPYEQYF
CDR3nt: TGCGCCAGCAGCTTAACCGGGAGCCCCTACGAGCAGTACTTC

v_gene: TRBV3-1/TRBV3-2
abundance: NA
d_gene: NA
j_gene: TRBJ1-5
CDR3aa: CASSPGAGRQPQHF
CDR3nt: TGTGCCAGCAGCCCAGGCGCGGGAAGGCAGCCCCAGCATTTT

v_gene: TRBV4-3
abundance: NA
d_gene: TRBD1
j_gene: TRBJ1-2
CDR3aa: CASSQVTGGYYGYTF
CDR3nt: TGCGCCAGCAGCCAAGTCACAGGGGGCTACTATGGCTACACCTTC

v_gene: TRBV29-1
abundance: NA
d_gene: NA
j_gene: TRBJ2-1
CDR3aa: CSASGGEQFF
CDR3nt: TGCAGCGCGTCGGGTGGTGAGCAGTTCTTC

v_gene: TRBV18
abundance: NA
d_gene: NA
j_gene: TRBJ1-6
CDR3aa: CASSQTDSPNSPLHF
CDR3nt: TGTGCCAGCTCACAAACGGACAGCCCTAATTCACCCCTCCACTTT

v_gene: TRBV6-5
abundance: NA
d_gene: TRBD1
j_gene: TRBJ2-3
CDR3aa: CASKRTGTPDTQYF
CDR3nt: TGTGCCAGCAAGAGGACAGGGACGCCAGATACGCAGTATTTT

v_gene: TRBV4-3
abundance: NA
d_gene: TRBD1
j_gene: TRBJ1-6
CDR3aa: CASSLTTGAVSPLHF
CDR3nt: TGCGCCAGCAGCTTAACGACAGGGGCGGTTTCGCCCCTCCACTTT

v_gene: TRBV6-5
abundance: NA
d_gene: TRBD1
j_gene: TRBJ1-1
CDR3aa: CATGQGITEAFF
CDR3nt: TGTGCCACGGGACAGGGGATCACTGAAGCTTTCTTT

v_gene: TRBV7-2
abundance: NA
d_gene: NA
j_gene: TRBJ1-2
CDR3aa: CASSGPRLVSYGYTF
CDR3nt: TGTGCCAGCAGCGGACCAAGACTGGTTTCCTATGGCTACACCTTC

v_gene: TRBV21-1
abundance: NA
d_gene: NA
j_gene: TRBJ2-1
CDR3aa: CASSKRSGGPHVDEQFF
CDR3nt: TGTGCCAGCAGCAAGAGGTCGGGAGGGCCTCACGTGGATGAGCAGTTCTTC